This T cell receptor beta chain was sequenced during a study of shared clonotypes between healthy human individuals. The CDR3 is 19 residues long. Germline V gene sequence: CDR1 MGHRA, CDR2 YSYEKL. Trimming removed 0 bases from V and 4 bases from J, with 25 bases in between. Findings and caveats of the study: Since donors were few, the genetic and exposure-history diversity represented was limited. Estimated richness values were generally larger in naive subsets than in memory subsets.

The sorted-subset replicate PCRs were given around 200 ng DNA, which is 30,000 or so T cell genomes. TCRdb's copy holds only in-frame clones and misses some; the assay was immunoSEQ multiplex PCR. The sample has under 750,000 clones, 55% to 80% seen once; the top ten hold around 1.7%. As regards this clone: Its antigen is unidentified.

The clonotype was recovered from a woman aged 25 to 39 in good health. Source material: memory CD4+ T cells sorted from blood. Documented subset: CD45RA-negative fraction. The rearrangement links TRBV4-1 to TRBJ2-7, with D possibly being TRBD2 (8 bases). DNA of the CDR3: TGCGCCAGCAGCCAAGATCGGGGGGGACAGATCGATCCTAGGTACGAGCAGTACTTC. Translating gives CASSQDRGGQIDPRYEQYF.